This T cell receptor beta chain is drawn from a study of blood T cell repertoires in COVID-19. The overall study: Sample material is recorded as cDNA or gDNA derived from T cells, B-cell-depleted T cells, or PBMCs.

Study processing details: Estimation of nucleated cell counts relied on the amplification of reference gene primers. Generated by immunoSEQ multiplex PCR, the TCRdb table keeps only in-frame clones and is missing some. The D gene and trimming were derived from the DNA, and the V and J assignments and clone size from that table. The sample consists of some 300,000 clones, around nine tenths of them appearing once. In assigning cohorts, the study relied on participant-reported clinical history. Two consecutive negative NP/OP PCR tests, clearance, or resolved symptoms defined Cohort 3 recovery. Trimming cost V 6 bases and J 5 bases; bases outside gene matches: 12. CDR1 WNHNN and CDR2 SYGVQD come from the germline V gene (reference sequence). The CDR3 extends over 15 amino acids.

The TCR was taken from a woman aged 30 to 39 who had recovered from COVID-19. The chain has TRBV10-1 and TRBJ1-1; 7 bases are a match to TRBD1. The specimen sequenced was PBMCs or T cells enriched from blood (not recorded which). The CDR3 DNA reads TGCGCCAGCAGAAGGGGGCGCGGGTTCGAGACTGAAGCTTTCTTT. It yields the protein CASRRGRGFETEAFF.